The present T cell receptor beta chain was sequenced within a study of cytomegalovirus exposure and HLA in healthy donors (dated by TCRdb to about 2017). With regard to the full study: According to an earlier analysis of 587 of the donors, 150 million to 200 million T cells yielded 90 million to 140 million unique TCR beta sequences and 276 Gb of sequence data. The aim of the study was to test whether cataloging public T cell receptors could identify signatures of past pathogen exposure. Along with the roughly 670-subject first cohort, a separate validation cohort of around 120 different subjects was used. To predict cytomegalovirus infection status, the study brought together high-throughput TCR immunosequencing, statistical association of individual TCRs with disease status, and machine learning. The T cell repertoires of 550 to 850 subjects were profiled by immunosequencing and related to cytomegalovirus serostatus. A later genetic analysis used genome-wide SNP genotypes for about three fifths of the roughly 700 donors, treating that subset as a discovery cohort. HLA typing included class I and class II loci at four-digit resolution. An early release that covered 500 to 800 HLA-typed donors contained around 300 gigabases of sequencing data and approximately 85 million unique TCR sequences. To decide whether each TCR beta V gene segment behaved as functional or pseudogenic, an earlier analysis of some 540 of the donors relied on high-throughput TCR beta sequencing. Rather than drawing on any new phenotypic data, the later analysis identified candidate immune exposures from TCR beta sequences and the way those sequences occurred across donors. Every discovery cohort repertoire had been produced on one sequencing platform. Across roughly 420 genotyped donors of the cohort, an average of about 240,000 unique TCR beta nucleotide sequences per donor were sequenced, and approximately 17% of those sequences were non-productive. The number of donors typed differed by locus, with 629-630 for A, B, C, DRB1 and DQB1, 522 for DQA1, approximately 580 for DPA1, and approximately 470 for DPB1. Of the roughly 400 genotyped donors, 65% to 90% fell in the genetic ancestry cluster associated with self-reported Caucasian donors. Five DR-DQ haplotypes were handled as single units for association and clustering because linkage in the cohort was strong. A later analysis re-examined previously published TCR beta repertoires from over 500 donors and added high-resolution HLA genotyping to investigate patterns of TCR occurrence. Donor age, sex, ethnicity and CMV serostatus were compiled alongside the repertoire data.

The research as a whole found: Most TCR sequences were observed very rarely across donors, whereas some public TCRs were present in many individuals. Some IMGT-functional V segments, including TRBV6-2 and TRBV6-3, could not be distinguished by the 87-base-pair reads and were therefore excluded. Immune exposure information for the cohort was limited to CMV serostatus. A further reported finding was that TCR beta sequences accurately predicted the HLA-A and HLA-B alleles for most subjects in the first cohort. The presence/absence analyses assumed that sequencing depth was roughly uniform across donors, and that assumption may not be true. Because HLA typing was unavailable for some donors at each locus, only the typed subset was used in association tests. A later analysis found that TCR association rates varied across HLA loci, with DRB1 alleles showing the most associated TCRs and HLA-C alleles the fewest. Three of the identified cytomegalovirus-associated TCR beta chains were confirmed in vitro to be specific for cytomegalovirus antigens. The authors suggested that the approach could potentially be generalized to other disease states and immunological phenotypes. In a later genetic analysis, fewer N-insertions in productive TCRs were reported among donors in an Asian-associated ancestry cluster than the approximately 670-donor mean. In a later analysis, HLA-associated TCR beta chains showed more clonal expansion and lower generation probabilities than non-associated chains that were equally common. The cohort was sequenced for TCR beta chains only, and without alpha or paired-chain data the features that could be detected were limited. When HLA alleles, especially DR and DQ, strongly co-occurred, attributing TCR associations to individual alleles was difficult. In an earlier analysis of more than 450 of the donors, most TCR beta V segments were observed in productive rearrangements about 90% or about 30% of the time, broadly matching IMGT annotations. Because counts were too low, roughly 16 rarely observed V segments, including chromosome 9 orphons, were left out of the earlier analysis of 500 to 750 of the donors. The study gave a list of 150 to 200 TCR beta chains associated with cytomegalovirus. A later genetic analysis associated a missense DCLRE1C variant with V-gene and J-gene trimming of TCR beta chains, and an independent cohort replicated the association. Specific HLA alleles were associated with 16,951 TCR beta sequences at a false discovery rate of 0.05 in a later analysis. In a later analysis, most CMV-associated TCR beta chains were found to appear HLA-restricted, with HLA associations seemingly driven largely by CMV exposure. Linkage disequilibrium might explain the correlated functional status among segregating V segments, but an unknown experimental factor could not be ruled out. A group of highly shared sequence variants was considered likely to be a technical artifact of the sequencing pipeline. Several of the top co-occurrence clusters appeared to be linked to parvovirus B19, influenza, CMV and Epstein-Barr virus, according to a later analysis. Cytomegalovirus status was reported to be diagnosed by the classifier with high specificity and sensitivity in both the original and validation cohorts.

Library preparation employed the immunoSEQ multiplex PCR assay. The multiplex PCR relied on a mix of 60 forward primers for TCR Vbeta segments and 13 reverse primers for TCR Jbeta segments. The CDR3 region of rearranged TCR beta genes was amplified from genomic DNA with a multiplex PCR assay. Amplified TCR beta libraries were sequenced as 87-base-pair reads on the Illumina HiSeq System. Per the source publication's procedure: A later analysis tallied tens of millions of unique TCR beta chains across the 660 or so repertoires, and around 9.9 million of those chains were shared by two or more donors. To remove PCR and sequencing errors, raw reads were error-corrected and collapsed into unique sequences using a nearest-neighbor algorithm that merged closely related sequences. Alignment of CDR3 sequences to IMGT reference sequences was used to assign V, D and J gene segments. For a sequence to be retained, a match of at least six nucleotides to both a V gene segment and a J gene segment was required. A rearrangement was called productive if the CDR3 had no stop codons and remained in frame with V and J, and every other rearrangement was called non-productive. CDR3 was defined by IMGT convention, running from the second conserved V-encoded cysteine to the conserved J-encoded phenylalanine. The earlier analysis of roughly 590 of the donors excluded any sequence lacking an unambiguous match to a single V gene segment. In an earlier analysis of approximately 550 of the donors, V segments were called functional above 56.7% productive rearrangements and were called segregating when the between-donor standard deviation exceeded 5%. A statistical classification framework was built to diagnose cytomegalovirus status from the catalog of TCR beta chain sequences. In a later analysis, V and J genes were assigned by comparing TCR nucleotide sequences against IMGT/GENE-DB human TR gene sequences. A later analysis assigned CDR3 sequences and most-parsimonious VDJ recombination scenarios with the TCRdist pipeline. A later analysis defined each TCR beta chain by its CDR3 amino acid sequence plus V-gene family, and excluded reads lacking a unique V-gene family. In a later analysis, 450 to 600 highly shared, low-generation-probability nucleotide sequences were removed to address suspected cross-contamination and a sequencing artifact. A later analysis calculated a clonal expansion index for each public chain from normalized within-repertoire ranks of inferred template counts. In a later analysis, generation probabilities were computed using a VDJ recombination model fitted to out-of-frame rearrangements, and the results were checked against IGoR. In a later analysis, TCR-TCR, TCR-HLA and TCR-CMV co-occurrence was scored with hypergeometric tests, and a repertoire-size bias correction was applied to TCR pairs. False discovery rates were estimated in a later analysis by permuting HLA or CMV assignments 20 times. In a later analysis, co-occurring TCRs were grouped using DBSCAN, with TCRdist sequence similarity added in when clustering inside HLA-allele-positive subsets. Co-occurrence clustering excluded repertoires with fewer than 30,000 or more than 120,000 public chains, plus five with anomalous nucleotide sharing. Imported from immuneACCESS, the table was reduced by TCRdb to in-frame sequences with V and J called. These copies leave out some clones; in studies compared against another copy, an unresolved V gene accounts for under half, and the cause of the remainder is not known. The DNA was the basis for D and trimming; V, J and clone size are from that table. This sample lists hundreds of thousands of clones; approximately 85% were detected once. The top ten constitute around 0.22% of the sample.

The cohort was made up of approximately 670 healthy bone marrow donors. All cohort members were sampled while nominally healthy, although unrecorded immune exposures were likely present. The donor was CMV seronegative and was included in the group of approximately 350 seronegative cohort members. Every donor gave a peripheral blood sample, and the peripheral blood mononuclear cells from that sample were used for TCR beta sequencing. The Qiagen DNeasy Blood Extraction Kit was used to extract genomic DNA from the blood cell samples. In the germline V gene (reference sequence), CDR1 corresponds to MNHEY and CDR2 to SMNVEV. Counted from cysteine to phenylalanine, this CDR3 has 15 amino acids. Only CDR3 DNA is held: 45 bases, read in frame from base 1. The junction shows trimming of 3 bases on V and 7 bases on J, and the gene matches do not reach 9 bases of it. As for this clone: Its binding antigen is unknown. There are no base qualities to consult, and no much larger clone falls within one base.

The sequence was obtained from a girl aged 2 to 10 in good health and CMV-seronegative. The chain couples TRBV27 to TRBJ2-5; the junction holds 9 bases that match TRBD1. The material sequenced was PBMCs. Read as DNA, the sequence is TGTGCCAGCAGTTTCGATGGACAGGGGTACGGGACCCAGTACTTC. This gives the protein CASSFDGQGYGTQYF.